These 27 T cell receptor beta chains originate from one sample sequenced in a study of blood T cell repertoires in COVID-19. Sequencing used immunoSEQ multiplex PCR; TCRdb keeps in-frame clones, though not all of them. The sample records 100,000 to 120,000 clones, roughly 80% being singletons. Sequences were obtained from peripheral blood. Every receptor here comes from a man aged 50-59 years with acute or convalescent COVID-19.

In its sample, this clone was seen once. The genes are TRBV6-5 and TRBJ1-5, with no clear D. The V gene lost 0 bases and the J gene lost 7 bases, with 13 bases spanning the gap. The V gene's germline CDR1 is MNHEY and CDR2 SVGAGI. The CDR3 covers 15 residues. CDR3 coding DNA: TGTGCCAGCAGTTACTCCGGGGAGGGAGGCCAGCCCCAGCATTTT. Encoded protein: CASSYSGEGGQPQHF.

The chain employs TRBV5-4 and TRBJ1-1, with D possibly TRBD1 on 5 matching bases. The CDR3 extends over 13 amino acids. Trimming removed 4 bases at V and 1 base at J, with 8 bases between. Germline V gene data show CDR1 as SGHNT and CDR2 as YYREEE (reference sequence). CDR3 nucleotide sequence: TGTGCCAGCAGCATCGACAGGAACACTGAAGCTTTCTTT. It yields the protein CASSIDRNTEAFF.

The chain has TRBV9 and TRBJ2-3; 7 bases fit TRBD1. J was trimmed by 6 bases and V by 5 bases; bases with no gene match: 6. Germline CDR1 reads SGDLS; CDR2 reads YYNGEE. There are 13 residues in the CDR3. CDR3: CASSATGVDTQYF. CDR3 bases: TGTGCCAGCAGTGCTACAGGGGTTGATACGCAGTATTTT.

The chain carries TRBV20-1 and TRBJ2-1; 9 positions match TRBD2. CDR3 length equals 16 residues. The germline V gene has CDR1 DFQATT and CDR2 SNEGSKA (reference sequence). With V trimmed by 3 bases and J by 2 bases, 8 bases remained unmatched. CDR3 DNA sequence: TGCAGTGCTAGTCCGATAGCGGGGGTTCCCTACAATGAGCAGTTCTTC. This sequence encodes CSASPIAGVPYNEQFF.

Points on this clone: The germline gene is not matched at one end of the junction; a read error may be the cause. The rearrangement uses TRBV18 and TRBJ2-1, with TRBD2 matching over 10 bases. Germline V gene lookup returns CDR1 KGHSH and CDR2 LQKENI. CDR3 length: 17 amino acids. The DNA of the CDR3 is TGTGCCAGCTCACCCCTAACTAGCGGGGCCTCCCACAATGAGCAGTTCTTC. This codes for CASSPLTSGASHNEQFF.

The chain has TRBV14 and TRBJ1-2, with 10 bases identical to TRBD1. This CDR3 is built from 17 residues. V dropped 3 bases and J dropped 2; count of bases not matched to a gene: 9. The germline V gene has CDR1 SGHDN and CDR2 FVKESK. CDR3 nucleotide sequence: TGTGCCAGCAGCCATTTGTCGACAGGGGGCGAGAACTATGGCTACACCTTC. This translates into CASSHLSTGGENYGYTF.

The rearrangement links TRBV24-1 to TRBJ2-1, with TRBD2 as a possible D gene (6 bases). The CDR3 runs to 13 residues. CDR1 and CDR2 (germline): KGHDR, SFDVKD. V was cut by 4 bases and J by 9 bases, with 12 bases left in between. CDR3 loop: CATSEWGDGEQFF. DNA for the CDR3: TGTGCCACCAGTGAGTGGGGGGACGGTGAGCAGTTCTTC.

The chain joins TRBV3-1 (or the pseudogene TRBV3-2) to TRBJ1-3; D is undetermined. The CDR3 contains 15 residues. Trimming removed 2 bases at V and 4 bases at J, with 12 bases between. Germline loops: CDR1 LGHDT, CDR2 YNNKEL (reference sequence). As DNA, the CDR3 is TGTGCCAGCAGCCAATGGAGGGCGCGCGGAAACACCATATATTTT. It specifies CASSQWRARGNTIYF.

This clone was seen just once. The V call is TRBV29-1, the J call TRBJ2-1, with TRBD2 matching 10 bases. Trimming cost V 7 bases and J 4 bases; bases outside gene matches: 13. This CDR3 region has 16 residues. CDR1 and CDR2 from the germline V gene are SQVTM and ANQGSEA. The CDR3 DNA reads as TGCAGCGGGGGTGGGGAACTAGCGGGGTCGTACAATGAGCAGTTCTTC. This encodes CSGGGELAGSYNEQFF.

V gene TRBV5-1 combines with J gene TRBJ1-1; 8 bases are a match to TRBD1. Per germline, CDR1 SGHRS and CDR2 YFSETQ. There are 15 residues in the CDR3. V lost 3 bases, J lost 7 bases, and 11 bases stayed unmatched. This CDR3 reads CASSYENTGGDEAFF. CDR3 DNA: TGCGCCAGCAGCTATGAAAATACAGGGGGTGATGAAGCTTTCTTT.

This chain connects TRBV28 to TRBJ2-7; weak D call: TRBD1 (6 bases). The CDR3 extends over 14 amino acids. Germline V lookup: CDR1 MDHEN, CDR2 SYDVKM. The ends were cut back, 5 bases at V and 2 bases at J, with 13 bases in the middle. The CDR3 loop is CASSKLDRTYEQYF. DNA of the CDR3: TGTGCCAGCAGTAAATTGGACAGAACCTACGAGCAGTACTTC.

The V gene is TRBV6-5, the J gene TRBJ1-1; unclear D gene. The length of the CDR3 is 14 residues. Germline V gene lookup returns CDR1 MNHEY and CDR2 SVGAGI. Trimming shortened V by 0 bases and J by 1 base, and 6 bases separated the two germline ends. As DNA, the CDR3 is TGTGCCAGCAGTTACTCGATGGCGAACACTGAAGCTTTCTTT. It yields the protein CASSYSMANTEAFF.

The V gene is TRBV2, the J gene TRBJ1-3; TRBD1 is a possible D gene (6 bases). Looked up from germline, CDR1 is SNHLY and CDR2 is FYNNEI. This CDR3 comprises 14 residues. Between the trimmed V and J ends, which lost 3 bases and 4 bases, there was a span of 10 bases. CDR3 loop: CASSEAGTGNTIYF. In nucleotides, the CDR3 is TGTGCCAGCAGTGAGGCAGGGACAGGAAACACCATATATTTT. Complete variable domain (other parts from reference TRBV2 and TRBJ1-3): EPEVTQTPSHQVTQMGQEVILRCVPISNHLYFYWYRQILGQKVEFLVSFYNNEISEKSEIFDDQFSVERPDGSNFTLKIRSTKLEDSAMYFCASSEAGTGNTIYFGEGSWLTVV.

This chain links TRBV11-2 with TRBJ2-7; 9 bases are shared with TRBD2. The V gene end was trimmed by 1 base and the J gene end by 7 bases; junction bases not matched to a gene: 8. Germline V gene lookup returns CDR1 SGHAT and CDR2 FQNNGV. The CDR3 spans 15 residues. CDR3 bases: TGTGCCAGCAGCTTAGTGGGCGGGGGGGTGGAAGAGCAGTACGTC. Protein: CASSLVGGGVEEQYV.

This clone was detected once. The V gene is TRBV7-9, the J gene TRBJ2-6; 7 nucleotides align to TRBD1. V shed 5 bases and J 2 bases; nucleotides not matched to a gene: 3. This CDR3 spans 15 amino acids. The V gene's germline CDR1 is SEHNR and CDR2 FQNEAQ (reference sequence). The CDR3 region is CASSATGAGANVLTF. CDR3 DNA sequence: TGTGCCAGCAGCGCCACAGGGGCTGGGGCCAACGTCCTGACTTTC. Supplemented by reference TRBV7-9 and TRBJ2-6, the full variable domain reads DTGVSQNPRHKITKRGQNVTFRCDPISEHNRLYWYRQTLGQGPEFLTYFQNEAQLEKSRLLSDRFSAERPKGSFSTLEIQRTEQGDSAMYLCASSATGAGANVLTFGAGSRLTVL.

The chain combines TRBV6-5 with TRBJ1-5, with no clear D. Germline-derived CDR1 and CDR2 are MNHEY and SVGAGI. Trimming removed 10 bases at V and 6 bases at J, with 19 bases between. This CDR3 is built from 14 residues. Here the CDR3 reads CATKGIGGGQPQHF. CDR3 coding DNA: TGTGCCACCAAAGGTATAGGTGGCGGTCAGCCCCAGCATTTT.

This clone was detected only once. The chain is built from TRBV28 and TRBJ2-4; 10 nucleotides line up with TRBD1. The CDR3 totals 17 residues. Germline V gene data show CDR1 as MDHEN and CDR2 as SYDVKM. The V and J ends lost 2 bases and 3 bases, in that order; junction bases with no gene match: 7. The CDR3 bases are TGTGCCAGCAGTTTAAGGGGACAGGGGATTGGCAAAAACATTCAGTACTTC. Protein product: CASSLRGQGIGKNIQYF.

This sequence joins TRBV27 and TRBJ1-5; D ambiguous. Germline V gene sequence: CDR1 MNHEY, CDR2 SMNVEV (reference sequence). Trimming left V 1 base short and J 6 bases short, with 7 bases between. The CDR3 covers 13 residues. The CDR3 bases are TGTGCCAGCAGTTTATATCTGAGTCAGCCCCAGCATTTT. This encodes CASSLYLSQPQHF.

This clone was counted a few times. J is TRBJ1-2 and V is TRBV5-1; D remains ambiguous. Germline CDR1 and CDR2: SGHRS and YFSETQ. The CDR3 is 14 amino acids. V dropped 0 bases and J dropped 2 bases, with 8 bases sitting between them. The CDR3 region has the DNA TGCGCCAGCAGCTTGGTTTCGGTAAACTATGGCTACACCTTC. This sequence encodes CASSLVSVNYGYTF.

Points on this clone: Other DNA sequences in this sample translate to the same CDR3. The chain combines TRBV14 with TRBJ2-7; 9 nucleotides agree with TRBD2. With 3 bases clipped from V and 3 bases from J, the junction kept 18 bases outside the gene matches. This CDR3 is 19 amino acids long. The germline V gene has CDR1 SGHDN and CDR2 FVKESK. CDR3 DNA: TGTGCCAGCAGCCAGGGAAGCGGGGGGCCCAACCCTTGGGACTACGAGCAGTACTTC. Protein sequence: CASSQGSGGPNPWDYEQYF.

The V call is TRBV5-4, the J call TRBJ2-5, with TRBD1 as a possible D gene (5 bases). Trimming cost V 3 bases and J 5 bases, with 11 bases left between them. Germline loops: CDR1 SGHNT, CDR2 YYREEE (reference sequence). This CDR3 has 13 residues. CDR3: CASSSTAPETQYF. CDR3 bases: TGTGCCAGCAGCTCGACAGCTCCGGAGACCCAGTACTTC.

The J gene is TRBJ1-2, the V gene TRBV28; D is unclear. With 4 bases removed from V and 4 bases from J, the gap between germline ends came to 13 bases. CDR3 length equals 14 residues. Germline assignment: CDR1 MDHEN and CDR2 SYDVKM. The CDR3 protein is CASSYDGVGYGYTF. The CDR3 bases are TGTGCCAGCAGTTACGACGGGGTTGGCTATGGCTACACCTTC.

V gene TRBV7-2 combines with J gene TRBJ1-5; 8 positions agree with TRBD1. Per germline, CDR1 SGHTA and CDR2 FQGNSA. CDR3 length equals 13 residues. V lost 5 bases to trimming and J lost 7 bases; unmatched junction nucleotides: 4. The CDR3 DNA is TGTGCCAGCAGCAGACAGGGGTGGCAGCCCCAGCATTTT. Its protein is CASSRQGWQPQHF.

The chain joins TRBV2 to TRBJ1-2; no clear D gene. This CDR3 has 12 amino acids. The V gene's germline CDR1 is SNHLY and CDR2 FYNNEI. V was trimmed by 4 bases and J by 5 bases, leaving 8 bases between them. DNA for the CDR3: TGTGCCAGCAGTGTAACTGATTATGGCTACACCTTC. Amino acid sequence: CASSVTDYGYTF.

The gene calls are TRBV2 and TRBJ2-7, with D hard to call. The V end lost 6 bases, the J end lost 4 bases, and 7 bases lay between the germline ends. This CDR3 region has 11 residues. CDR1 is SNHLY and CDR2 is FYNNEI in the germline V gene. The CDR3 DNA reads TGTGCCAGCAGACTAAATTACGAGCAGTACTTC. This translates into CASRLNYEQYF. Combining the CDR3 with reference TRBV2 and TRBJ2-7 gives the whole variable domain EPEVTQTPSHQVTQMGQEVILRCVPISNHLYFYWYRQILGQKVEFLVSFYNNEISEKSEIFDDQFSVERPDGSNFTLKIRSTKLEDSAMYFCASRLNYEQYFGPGTRLTVT.

In DNA form, the CDR3 reads TGTGCCACCAGCCCTACGAGGGGGGGGCGGAATTCACCCCTCCACTTT. This gives the protein CATSPTRGGRNSPLHF. The chain employs TRBV15 and TRBJ1-6, with D tentatively TRBD1 (6 bases). Germline CDR1 LNHNV, CDR2 YYDKDF (reference sequence). Between the trimmed V and J ends, which lost 5 bases and 7 bases, there was a span of 18 bases. There are 16 residues in the CDR3.

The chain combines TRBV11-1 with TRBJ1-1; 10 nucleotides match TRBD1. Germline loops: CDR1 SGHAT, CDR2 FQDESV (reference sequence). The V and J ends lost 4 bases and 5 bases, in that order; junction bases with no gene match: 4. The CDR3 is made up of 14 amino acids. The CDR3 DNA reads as TGTGCCAGCAGCTCGACAGGGGGCGCGACTGAAGCTTTCTTT. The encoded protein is CASSSTGGATEAFF.